A single sample gave rise to the 12 T cell receptor beta chains below, sequenced in a study of blood T cell repertoires in COVID-19. The data were produced by immunoSEQ multiplex PCR, yet TCRdb's version contains in-frame clones alone and is incomplete. The table includes 95,000 to 110,000 clones, approximately 84% detected once. The sequencing sample was made of peripheral blood. These receptors were collected from a man in his 60s with acute or convalescent COVID-19.

This chain connects TRBV2 to TRBJ1-3; 9 nucleotides agree with TRBD1. J was trimmed by 5 bases and V by 6 bases; bases with no gene match: 8. CDR1 is SNHLY and CDR2 is FYNNEI in the germline V gene. The CDR3 is 15 residues long. This CDR3 is CASRGTGSGRNTIYF. CDR3 sequence (DNA): TGTGCCAGCAGGGGGACAGGGAGCGGGCGAAACACCATATATTTT.

The chain joins TRBV6-5 to TRBJ1-6; 7 positions match TRBD1. The germline gives CDR1 MNHEY, CDR2 SVGAGI. After removal of 6 bases from V and 7 bases from J, the junction contained 6 bases not matched to a gene. The CDR3 has 14 residues. Written as DNA, the CDR3 is TGTGCCAGCAGGGATACAGGGGACAATTCACCCCTCCACTTT. The encoded protein is CASRDTGDNSPLHF.

This clone was observed a single time. This chain joins TRBV11-2 and TRBJ2-1; D is undetermined. CDR1 SGHAT and CDR2 FQNNGV come from the germline V gene. V lost 3 bases and J lost 8, with 8 bases in between. The CDR3 spans 12 residues. The CDR3: CASSFLADEQFF. CDR3 bases: TGTGCCAGCAGCTTCCTGGCCGATGAGCAGTTCTTC. Looking up the rest from reference TRBV11-2 and TRBJ2-1 gives the full variable domain: EAGVAQSPRYKIIEKRQSVAFWCNPISGHATLYWYQQILGQGPKLLIQFQNNGVVDDSQLPKDRFSAERLKGVDSTLKIQPAKLEDSAVYLCASSFLADEQFFGPGTRLTVL.

The rearrangement joins TRBV2 to TRBJ1-1; D possibly corresponds to TRBD1 (6 bases). Germline-derived CDR1 and CDR2 are SNHLY and FYNNEI. This CDR3 has 14 amino acids. V shed 4 bases and J shed 6 bases, with 15 bases lying between them. CDR3 protein: CASSARGSLAEAFF. DNA of the CDR3: TGTGCCAGCAGTGCGAGGGGGTCGCTTGCTGAAGCTTTCTTT.

V is TRBV29-1 and J is TRBJ1-3, with TRBD1 identical over 7 bases. V gave up 6 bases and J gave up 0 bases; unmatched junction bases: 2. The CDR3 length is 13 residues. Germline CDR1 is SQVTM and CDR2 is ANQGSEA. The CDR3 loop reads CSVRDSSGNTIYF. CDR3 DNA: TGCAGCGTCCGGGACAGCTCTGGAAACACCATATATTTT.

The chain links TRBV3-1 (or the pseudogene TRBV3-2) to TRBJ2-7, with 9 bases lining up with TRBD2. V shed 4 bases, J shed 4 bases, and the junction held 5 bases outside the gene matches. The length of the CDR3 is 14 residues. Germline V CDR1 and CDR2: LGHDT, YNNKEL (reference sequence). This chain's CDR3 is CASSPGTSPYEQYV. As DNA, the CDR3 is TGTGCCAGCAGCCCCGGGACTAGCCCTTACGAGCAGTACGTC.

This chain links TRBV19 with TRBJ2-1; 8 bases are shared with TRBD1. Germline V CDR1 and CDR2: LNHDA, SQIVND (reference sequence). The V and J ends lost 1 base and 7 bases, in that order; junction bases with no gene match: 9. There are 16 residues in the CDR3. DNA for the CDR3: TGTGCCAGTAGTATAGGCGGCAGGGGGCAGGAAAATGAGCAGTTCTTC. Translated: CASSIGGRGQENEQFF.

The V call is TRBV27, the J call TRBJ2-7, with 8 bases lining up with TRBD2. Germline V lookup: CDR1 MNHEY, CDR2 SMNVEV (reference sequence). Trimming at V came to 8 bases and at J to 3 bases, leaving 6 bases not matched to a gene. CDR3 size: 13 residues. CDR3 nucleotide sequence: TGTGCCAGCTCAGCGGGAGCGCTCTACGAGCAGTACGTC. Protein sequence: CASSAGALYEQYV.

Only one count was recorded for this clone. The chain employs TRBV7-2 and TRBJ2-5; D is perhaps TRBD2 (5 bases). V was cut by 0 bases and J by 8 bases, with 10 bases left in between. There are 13 residues in the CDR3. Germline lookup yields CDR1 SGHTA and CDR2 FQGNSA. CDR3 region: CASSLARAGTQYF. The CDR3 coding sequence is TGTGCCAGCAGCTTAGCGCGGGCAGGAACCCAGTACTTC.

The chain couples TRBV5-4 to TRBJ2-5; 9 bases fit TRBD2. Trimming took 1 base from V and 2 from J; bases not matched to a gene: 3. The germline V gene encodes CDR1 SGHNT and CDR2 YYREEE (reference sequence). This CDR3 contains 15 residues. In DNA, the CDR3 is TGTGCCAGCAGCTTGACTAGCGGGTTTCAAGAGACCCAGTACTTC. Residues: CASSLTSGFQETQYF.

The chain uses TRBV5-1 and TRBJ2-1, with 7 bases lining up with TRBD1. The CDR3 totals 16 residues. CDR1 is SGHRS and CDR2 is YFSETQ in the germline V gene. V trimming: 4 bases; J trimming: 5 bases; junction bases outside the gene matches: 12. CDR3 sequence (DNA): TGCGCCAGCAGCCGCCTAACCGGGACAGAAAACAATGAGCAGTTCTTC. This codes for CASSRLTGTENNEQFF.

V gene TRBV5-6 combines with J gene TRBJ1-5, with TRBD1 matching 8 bases. Per germline, CDR1 SGHDT and CDR2 YYEEEE. The length of the CDR3 is 15 residues. V was pared by 2 bases and J by 2 bases, with 3 bases of the junction left unmatched. The CDR3 is CASSLKTGGNQPQHF. In DNA, the CDR3 is TGTGCCAGCAGCTTAAAGACAGGGGGCAATCAGCCCCAGCATTTT.